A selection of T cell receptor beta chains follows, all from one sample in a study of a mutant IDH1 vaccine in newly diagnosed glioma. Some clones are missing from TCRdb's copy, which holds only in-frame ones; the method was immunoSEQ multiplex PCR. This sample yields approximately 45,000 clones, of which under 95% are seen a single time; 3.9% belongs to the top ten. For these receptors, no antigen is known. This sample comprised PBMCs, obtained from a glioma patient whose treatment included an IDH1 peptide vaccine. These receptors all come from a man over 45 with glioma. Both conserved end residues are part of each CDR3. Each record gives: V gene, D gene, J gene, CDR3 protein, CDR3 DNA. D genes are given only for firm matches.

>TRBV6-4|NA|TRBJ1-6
CASSERAAGSPLHF
TGTGCCAGCAGTGAAAGGGCCGCAGGTTCACCCCTCCACTTT
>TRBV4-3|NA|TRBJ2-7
CASSQGRSYEQYF
TGCGCCAGCAGCCAGGGGCGGTCCTACGAGCAGTACTTC
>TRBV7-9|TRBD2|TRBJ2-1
CASSQGLAGSDEQFF
TGTGCCAGCAGCCAGGGACTAGCGGGGAGTGATGAGCAGTTCTTC
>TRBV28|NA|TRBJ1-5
CATRGEGWSNQPQHF
TGTGCCACCCGCGGGGAGGGTTGGAGCAATCAGCCCCAGCATTTT
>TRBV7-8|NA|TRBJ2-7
CASSLGSSGVLYEQYF
TGTGCCAGCAGCTTAGGGAGCTCCGGGGTTTTATACGAGCAGTACTTC
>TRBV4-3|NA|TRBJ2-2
CASSQVGAREASFKNGELFF
TGCGCCAGCAGCCAAGTGGGGGCTCGCGAGGCCTCCTTTAAGAACGGGGAGCTGTTTTTT
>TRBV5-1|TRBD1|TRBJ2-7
CASSSGQGALSYEQYF
TGCGCCAGCAGCTCTGGACAGGGGGCTCTTTCCTACGAGCAGTACTTC
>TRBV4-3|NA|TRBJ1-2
CASSQDRGGPLRGYTF
TGCGCCAGCAGCCAAGATCGGGGGGGGCCTCTTAGGGGCTACACCTTC
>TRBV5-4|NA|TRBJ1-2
CASSPSGGGYTF
TGTGCCAGCAGCCCAAGTGGGGGAGGCTACACCTTC
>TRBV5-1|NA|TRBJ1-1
CASSLSWDRAFF
TGCGCCAGCAGCTTGTCTTGGGATCGGGCTTTCTTT
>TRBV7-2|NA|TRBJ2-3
CASSSGAHPREYF
TGTGCCAGCAGCTCAGGGGCTCACCCCCGTGAGTATTTT
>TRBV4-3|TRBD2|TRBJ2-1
CASSQGLSGESYNEQFF
TGCGCCAGCAGCCAAGGGCTTAGCGGGGAGTCCTACAATGAGCAGTTCTTC
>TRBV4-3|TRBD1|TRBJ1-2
CASSPTSTGFAYGYTF
TGCGCCAGCAGCCCTACCTCGACAGGGTTTGCGTATGGCTACACCTTC
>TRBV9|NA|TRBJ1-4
CASSVEGGRGNEKLFF
TGTGCCAGCAGCGTAGAAGGAGGAAGGGGGAATGAAAAACTGTTTTTT
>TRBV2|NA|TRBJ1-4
CASSRGRLIATNEKLFF
TGTGCCAGCAGCCGGGGCAGGCTAATAGCAACTAATGAAAAACTGTTTTTT